This TCR beta chain was obtained from a study of a mutant IDH1 vaccine in newly diagnosed glioma. About the research overall: The first vaccination came 4-6 weeks after radiotherapy alone, or with temozolomide cycles.

The V end was cut by 2 bases, the J end by 5 bases, with 15 bases between. Germline assignment: CDR1 PRHDT and CDR2 FYEKMQ (reference sequence). This CDR3 spans 15 amino acids. Time point denoted: week 5, during vaccination. The study gave 300 ug of mutant IDH1 20-mer peptide per vaccine dose, with topical imiquimod. Clones were read by immunoSEQ multiplex PCR, and TCRdb kept only the in-frame ones, dropping some. The sample has 70,000 to 100,000 clones, roughly nine tenths seen once. Comments on this clone: No antigen is known for it.

The gene calls are TRBV13 and TRBJ2-5; D not resolved. The clonotype comes from a woman aged 45-60 years with glioma. The sequencing used PBMCs, collected from a glioma patient whose treatment included an IDH1 peptide vaccine. The chain's CDR3 is CASSLRADADETQYF. CDR3 DNA sequence: TGTGCCAGCAGCTTAAGGGCGGACGCCGACGAGACCCAGTACTTC.